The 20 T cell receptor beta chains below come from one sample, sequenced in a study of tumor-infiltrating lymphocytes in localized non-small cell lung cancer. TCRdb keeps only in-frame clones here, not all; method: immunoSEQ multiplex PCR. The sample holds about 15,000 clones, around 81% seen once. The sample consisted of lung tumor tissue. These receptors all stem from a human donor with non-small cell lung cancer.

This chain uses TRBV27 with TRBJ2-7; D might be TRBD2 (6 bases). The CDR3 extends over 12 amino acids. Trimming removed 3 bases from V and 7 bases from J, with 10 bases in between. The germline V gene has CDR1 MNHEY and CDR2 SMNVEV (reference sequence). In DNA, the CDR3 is TGTGCCAGCAGTTTCCGTGGGGGGGAGCAGTACTTC. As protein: CASSFRGGEQYF.

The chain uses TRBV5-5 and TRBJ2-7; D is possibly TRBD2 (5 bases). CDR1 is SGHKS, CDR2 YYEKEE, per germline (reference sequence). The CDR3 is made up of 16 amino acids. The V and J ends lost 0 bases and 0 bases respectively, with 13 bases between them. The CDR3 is CASSLAPASSSYEQYF. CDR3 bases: TGTGCCAGCAGCTTGGCCCCGGCTAGCAGCTCCTACGAGCAGTACTTC.

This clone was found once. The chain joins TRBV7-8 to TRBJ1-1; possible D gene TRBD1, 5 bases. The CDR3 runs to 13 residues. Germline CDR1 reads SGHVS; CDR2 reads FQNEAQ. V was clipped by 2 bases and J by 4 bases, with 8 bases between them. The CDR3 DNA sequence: TGTGCCAGCAGCTTAAGGGACGGCACTGAAGCTTTCTTT. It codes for CASSLRDGTEAFF.

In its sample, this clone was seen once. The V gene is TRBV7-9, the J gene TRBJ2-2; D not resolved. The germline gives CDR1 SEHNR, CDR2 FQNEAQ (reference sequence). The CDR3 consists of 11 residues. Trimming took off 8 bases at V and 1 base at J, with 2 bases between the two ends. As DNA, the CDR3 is TGTGCCAGCCAGAACACCGGGGAGCTGTTTTTT. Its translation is CASQNTGELFF.

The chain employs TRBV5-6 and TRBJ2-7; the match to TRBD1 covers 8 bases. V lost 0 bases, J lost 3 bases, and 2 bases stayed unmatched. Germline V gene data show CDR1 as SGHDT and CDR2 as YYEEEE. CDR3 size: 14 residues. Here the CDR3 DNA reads TGTGCCAGCAGCTTGGCCGGACAGGGCTACGAGCAGTACTTC. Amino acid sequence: CASSLAGQGYEQYF.

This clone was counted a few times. The CDR3 protein is CASSMGYTEAFF. The CDR3 DNA reads TGTGCCAGTAGTATGGGGTACACTGAAGCTTTCTTT. This chain joins TRBV19 and TRBJ1-1, with D hard to call. The CDR3 loop spans 12 amino acids. Trimming shortened V by 3 bases and J by 3 bases, and 5 bases separated the two germline ends. Germline CDR1 and CDR2: LNHDA and SQIVND (reference sequence).

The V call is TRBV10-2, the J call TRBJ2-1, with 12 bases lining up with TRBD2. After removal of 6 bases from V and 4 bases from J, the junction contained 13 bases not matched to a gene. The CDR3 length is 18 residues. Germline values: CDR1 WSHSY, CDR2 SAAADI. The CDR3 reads CASSTSGRPGRLYNEQFF. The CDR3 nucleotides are TGCGCCAGCAGCACTAGCGGGAGGCCCGGTCGTCTGTACAATGAGCAGTTCTTC.

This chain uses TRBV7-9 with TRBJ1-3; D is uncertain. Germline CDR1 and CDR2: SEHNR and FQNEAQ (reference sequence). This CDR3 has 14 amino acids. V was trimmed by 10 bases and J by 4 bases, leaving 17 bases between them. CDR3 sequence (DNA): TGTGCCATCGGCTCGGTGAGAGCCGGAAACACCATATATTTT. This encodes CAIGSVRAGNTIYF. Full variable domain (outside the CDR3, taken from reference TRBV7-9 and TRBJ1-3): DTGVSQNPRHKITKRGQNVTFRCDPISEHNRLYWYRQTLGQGPEFLTYFQNEAQLEKSRLLSDRFSAERPKGSFSTLEIQRTEQGDSAMYLCAIGSVRAGNTIYFGEGSWLTVV.

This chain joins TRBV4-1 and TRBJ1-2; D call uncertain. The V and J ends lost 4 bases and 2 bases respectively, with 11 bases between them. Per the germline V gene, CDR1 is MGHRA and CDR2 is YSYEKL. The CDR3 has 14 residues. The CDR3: CASSPGRENYGYTF. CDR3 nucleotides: TGCGCCAGCAGCCCCGGACGGGAAAACTATGGCTACACCTTC.

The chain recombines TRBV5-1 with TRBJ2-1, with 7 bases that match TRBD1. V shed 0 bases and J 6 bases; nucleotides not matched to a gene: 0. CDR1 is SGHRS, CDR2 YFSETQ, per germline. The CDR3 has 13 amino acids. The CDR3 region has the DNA TGCGCCAGCAGCTTGGACAGGGGCAATGAGCAGTTCTTC. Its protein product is CASSLDRGNEQFF.

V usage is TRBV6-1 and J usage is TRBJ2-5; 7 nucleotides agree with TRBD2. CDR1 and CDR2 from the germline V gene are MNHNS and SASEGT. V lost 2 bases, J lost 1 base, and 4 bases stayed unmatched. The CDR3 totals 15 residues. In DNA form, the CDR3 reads TGTGCCAGCAGTGAAAATGGCGGGGGCCAAGAGACCCAGTACTTC. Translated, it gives CASSENGGGQETQYF.

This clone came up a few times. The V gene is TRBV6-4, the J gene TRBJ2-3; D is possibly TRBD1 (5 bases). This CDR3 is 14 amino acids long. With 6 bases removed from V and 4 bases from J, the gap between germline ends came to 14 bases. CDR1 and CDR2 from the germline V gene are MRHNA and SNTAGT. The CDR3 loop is CASSPGQEADTQYF. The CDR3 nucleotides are TGTGCCAGCAGCCCCGGACAAGAAGCAGATACGCAGTATTTT.

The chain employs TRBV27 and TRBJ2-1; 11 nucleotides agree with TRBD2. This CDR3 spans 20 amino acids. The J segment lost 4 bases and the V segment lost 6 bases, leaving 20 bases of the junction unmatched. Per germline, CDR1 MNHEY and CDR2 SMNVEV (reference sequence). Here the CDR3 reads CASSFTGTGVLAGGYNEQFF. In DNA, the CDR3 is TGTGCCAGCAGCTTTACCGGGACAGGCGTGCTAGCGGGAGGTTACAATGAGCAGTTCTTC.

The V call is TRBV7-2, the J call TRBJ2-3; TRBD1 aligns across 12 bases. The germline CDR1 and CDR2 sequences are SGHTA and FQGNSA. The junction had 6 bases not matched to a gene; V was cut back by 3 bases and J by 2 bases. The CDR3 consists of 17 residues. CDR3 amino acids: CASSFWGQGANTDTQYF. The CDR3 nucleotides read TGTGCCAGCAGCTTCTGGGGACAGGGGGCAAACACAGATACGCAGTATTTT.

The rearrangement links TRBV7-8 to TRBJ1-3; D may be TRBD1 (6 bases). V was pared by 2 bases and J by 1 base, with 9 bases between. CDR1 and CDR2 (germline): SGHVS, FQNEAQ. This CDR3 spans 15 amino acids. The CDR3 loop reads CASSLNRASGNTIYF. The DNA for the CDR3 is TGTGCCAGCAGCTTAAACAGGGCGTCTGGAAACACCATATATTTT.

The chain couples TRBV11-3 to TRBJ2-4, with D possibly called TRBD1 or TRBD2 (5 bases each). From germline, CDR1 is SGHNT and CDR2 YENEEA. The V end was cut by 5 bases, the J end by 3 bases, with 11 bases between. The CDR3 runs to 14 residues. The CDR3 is CASSGTGLKNIQYF. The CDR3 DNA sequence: TGTGCCAGCAGCGGGACCGGCCTCAAAAACATTCAGTACTTC.

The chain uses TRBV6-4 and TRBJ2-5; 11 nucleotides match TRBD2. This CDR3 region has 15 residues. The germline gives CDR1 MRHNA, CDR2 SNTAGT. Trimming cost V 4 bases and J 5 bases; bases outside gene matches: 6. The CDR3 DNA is TGTGCCAGCAGTGGGATAGCGGGAGGGCCGGAGACCCAGTACTTC. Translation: CASSGIAGGPETQYF.

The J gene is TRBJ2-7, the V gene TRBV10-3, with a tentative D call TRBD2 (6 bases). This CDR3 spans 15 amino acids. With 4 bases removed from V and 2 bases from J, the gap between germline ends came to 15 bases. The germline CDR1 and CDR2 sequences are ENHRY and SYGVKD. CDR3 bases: TGTGCCATCAGTGGATACGGGGGAAGCGCCTACGAGCAGTACTTC. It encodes CAISGYGGSAYEQYF.

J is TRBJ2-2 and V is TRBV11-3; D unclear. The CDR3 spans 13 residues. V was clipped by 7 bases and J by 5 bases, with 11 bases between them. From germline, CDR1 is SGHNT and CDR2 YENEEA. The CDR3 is CASTRDFTGELFF. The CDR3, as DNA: TGTGCCAGCACCCGAGATTTTACCGGGGAGCTGTTTTTT.

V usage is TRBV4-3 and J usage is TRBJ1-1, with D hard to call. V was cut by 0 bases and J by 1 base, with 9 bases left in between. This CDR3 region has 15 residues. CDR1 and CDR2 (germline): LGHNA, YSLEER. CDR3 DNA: TGCGCCAGCAGCCAAGATTTCAACAGGAACACTGAAGCTTTCTTT. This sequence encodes CASSQDFNRNTEAFF.